This record looks at one TCR beta chain sequence and its context. Its target is unknown. This specimen comes from a study of T cell responses to AZD1222 COVID-19 vaccine. Study-wide background: The analysis combined second doses at about 4 or about 12 weeks. Study-wide points: Vaccine-associated CD4 TCRs ranged over spike, dominating at 160-218 and 743-854. A mostly white British donor set with more females was recruited, and clonal diversity was possibly underestimated.

The V gene's germline CDR1 is KGHSH and CDR2 LQKENI. The trim removed 5 bases at V and 9 bases at J, leaving 14 bases unmatched. The CDR3 contains 15 residues. Produced via immunoSEQ multiplex PCR; TCRdb's table is partial and in-frame only. The sample includes around 99,000 clones, around 92% of them seen just once. V is TRBV18 and J is TRBJ2-3; 7 positions agree with TRBD2. The receptor was isolated from an adult in good health. The sequencing used peripheral blood, collected on day 0 of AZD1222 vaccination. The CDR3 protein is CASSRESSGPGTQYF. The DNA for the CDR3 is TGTGCCAGCTCAAGGGAATCTAGCGGCCCAGGAACGCAGTATTTT.